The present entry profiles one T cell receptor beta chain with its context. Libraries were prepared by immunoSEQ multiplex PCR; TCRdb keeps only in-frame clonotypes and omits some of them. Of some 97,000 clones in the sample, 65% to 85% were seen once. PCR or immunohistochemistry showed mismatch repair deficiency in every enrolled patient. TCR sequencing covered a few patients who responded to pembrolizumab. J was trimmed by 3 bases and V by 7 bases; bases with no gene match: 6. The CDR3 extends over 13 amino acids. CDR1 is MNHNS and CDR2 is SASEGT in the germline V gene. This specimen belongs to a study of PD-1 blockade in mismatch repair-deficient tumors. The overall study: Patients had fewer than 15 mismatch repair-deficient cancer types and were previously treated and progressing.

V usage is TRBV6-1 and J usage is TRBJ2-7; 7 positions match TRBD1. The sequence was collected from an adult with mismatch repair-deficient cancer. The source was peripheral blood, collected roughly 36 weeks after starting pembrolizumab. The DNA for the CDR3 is TGTGCCAGCAACCACAGGGGAAACTACGAGCAGTACTTC. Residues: CASNHRGNYEQYF.